This TCR beta chain came from a study of identical twins. Study findings and constraints: Zero-insertion analyses might be partly confounded by invariant T cells like MAIT and iNKT.

To note about this clonotype: Antigen: not known.

TCRdb passed the 5' RACE reads through MiXCR, listing each CDR3 protein once. The table lists under 1 million distinct CDR3 sequences, more than 9% of them singletons. This sample was shared with a second study, whose subject was yellow fever vaccine responses in identical twins.

Sequencing was done on a sample of PBMCs. The sequence derives from a woman under 30 in good health.

CDR3 in DNA: TGCGCCAGCAGCCCCGGGCCCAGGGGGCCCTTGGGCAAAAACATTCAGTACTTC. Protein sequence: CASSPGPRGPLGKNIQYF. V is TRBV5-1 and J is TRBJ2-4, with 8 bases lining up with TRBD1. J was trimmed by 3 bases and V by 4 bases; bases with no gene match: 15. Germline V gene data show CDR1 as SGHRS and CDR2 as YFSETQ. CDR3 length equals 18 residues.